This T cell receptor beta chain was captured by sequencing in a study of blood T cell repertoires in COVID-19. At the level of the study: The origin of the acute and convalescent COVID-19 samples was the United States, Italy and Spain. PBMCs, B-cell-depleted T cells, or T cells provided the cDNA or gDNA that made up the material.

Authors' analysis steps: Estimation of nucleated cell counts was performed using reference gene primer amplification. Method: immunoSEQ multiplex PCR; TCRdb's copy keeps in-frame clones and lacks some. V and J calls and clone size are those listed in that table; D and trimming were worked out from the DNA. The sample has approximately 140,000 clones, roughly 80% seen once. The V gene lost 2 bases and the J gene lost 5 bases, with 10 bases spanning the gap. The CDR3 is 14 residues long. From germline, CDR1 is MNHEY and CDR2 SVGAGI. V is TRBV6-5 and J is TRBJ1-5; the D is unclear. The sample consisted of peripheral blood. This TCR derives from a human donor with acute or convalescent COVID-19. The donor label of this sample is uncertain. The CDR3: CASSYAGIDQPQHF. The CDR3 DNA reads TGTGCCAGCAGTTACGCCGGGATAGATCAGCCCCAGCATTTT.